A selection of T cell receptor beta chains follows, all from one sample in a study of blood T cell repertoires in COVID-19. Sequencing was performed with immunoSEQ multiplex PCR; in TCRdb, only in-frame clones are kept and a portion is missing. The sample lists a few hundred thousand clones, about 91% seen once, with around 10% in the top ten. The sequenced material came from PBMCs or T cells enriched from blood (not recorded which). These receptors were obtained from a woman aged 18-29 years who had recovered from COVID-19. The conserved cysteine and the conserved F or W are not part of the CDR3 here. Each record gives: D gene, V gene, CDR3 protein. The D gene is left open where the match is weak.

NA	TRBV27	ASSFGRGATGEQY
NA	TRBV10-1	ASSDGQFTDTQY
TRBD2	TRBV7-3	ASSFSGGADTQY
TRBD1	TRBV7-3	ASSQTGTDNSPLH
TRBD2	TRBV18	ASSPTSGISTDTQY
NA	TRBV7-9	ASSPWGREEAF
NA	TRBV2	ASTTRNQETQY
TRBD2	TRBV15	ATSGTSGRSYEQY
NA	TRBV15	ATSRREDTYYGYT
NA	TRBV3-1/TRBV3-2	ASSLSHAEAF
NA	TRBV5-4	ASSLRSTGAYEQY
NA	TRBV29-1	SVALGAGEIQDNEQF
NA	TRBV15	ATSPGTNTGELF
TRBD1	TRBV19	ASSAGGPVGGYT
TRBD1	TRBV9	ASSVAYRGDEQF
NA	TRBV5-1	ASSEKQGRRTGELF
TRBD1	TRBV29-1	SVESDRPYEQY
NA	TRBV5-1	ASSSLQQGPYNEQF
NA	TRBV7-3	ASSLGQGNGELF
NA	TRBV27	ASSLLTVTNEQF
TRBD2	TRBV19	ASSIFGRALENEQF
TRBD1	TRBV29-1	SVDDRGVYGYT
TRBD2	TRBV7-2	ATRGRGGPYNEQF
NA	TRBV20-1	SASRGGSDQPQH
TRBD1	TRBV3-1/TRBV3-2	ASSQRYGTARIINYGYT
NA	TRBV3-1/TRBV3-2	ASSQDPTGNYGYT
NA	TRBV7-9	ASSLKDRWGEAF
NA	TRBV30	AFWEGRRDTEAF
TRBD1	TRBV10-3	ATETGQNNSPLH
NA	TRBV7-9	ASSLKGGRADTQY
NA	TRBV15	ATSRDRGHSPEDT
NA	TRBV7-9	ASSLLTGSWGYEQY
TRBD1	TRBV5-4	ASSLQGNYGYT
TRBD1	TRBV6-2/TRBV6-3	ASSYPGQWTPLYNSPLH
NA	TRBV19	ASTAGGRGANVLT
TRBD2	TRBV5-4	ASSLRVSGGTDTQY
NA	TRBV7-2	ASSLITNSNQPQH
NA	TRBV30	AWSAGTVGNTIY
TRBD1	TRBV7-9	ASSEAGGSGNTIY
NA	TRBV19	ASSTSSREQY
NA	TRBV28	ASSRPLATEAF
NA	TRBV20-1	SPADTDTQY
NA	TRBV5-8	ASSLERVAVGELF
TRBD1	TRBV5-1	ASSLTGTGQVT
TRBD1	TRBV29-1	SVDSGTGTRSGYT
NA	TRBV7-2	ASGRETQY
NA	TRBV28	ASSPSYNSPLH
NA	TRBV7-9	ASSLDSQETQY
NA	TRBV5-1	ASSLARVGEAF
TRBD2	TRBV7-2	ASSLASSGRAYEQY
NA	TRBV5-6	ASSLGQGYSNQPQH
TRBD1	TRBV6-5	ASSPGQKNTEAF
NA	TRBV7-9	ASSLTVRTDTQY
TRBD1	TRBV28	ASSLSQGASNQPQH
NA	TRBV28	ASSLARIRHQPQH
NA	TRBV9	ASSVSWNRLNTEAF
TRBD2	TRBV10-2	ASRLAGGTAYEQY
NA	TRBV6-2/TRBV6-3	ASSGFGLVTGELF
NA	TRBV7-3	ASSLTGARFYEQY